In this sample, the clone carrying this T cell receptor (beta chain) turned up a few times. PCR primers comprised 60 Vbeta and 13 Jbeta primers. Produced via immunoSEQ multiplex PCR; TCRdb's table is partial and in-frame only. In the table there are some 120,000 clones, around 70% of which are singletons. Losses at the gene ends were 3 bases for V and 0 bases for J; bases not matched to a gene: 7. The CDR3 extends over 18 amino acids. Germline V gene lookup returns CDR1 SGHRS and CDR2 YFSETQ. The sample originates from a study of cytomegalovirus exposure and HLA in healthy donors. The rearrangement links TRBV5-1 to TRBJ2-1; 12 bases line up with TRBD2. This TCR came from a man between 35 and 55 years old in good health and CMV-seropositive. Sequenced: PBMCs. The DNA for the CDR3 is TGCGCCAGCAGCTCCCGACCGGGACTAGCGGGCTCCTACAATGAGCAGTTCTTC. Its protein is CASSSRPGLAGSYNEQFF.